This T cell receptor (beta chain) was obtained from a study of Ad26.COV2.S vaccination and SARS-CoV-2 variants. Study in general: In the study, Ad26.COV2.S was injected intramuscularly once, or twice 56 days apart.

About this clone itself: Antigen unknown.

Repertoires were generated with immunoSEQ multiplex PCR, while TCRdb's copy carries only in-frame clones and drops some. The sample consists of roughly 240,000 clones, roughly 90% of them appearing once. This CDR3 is 16 amino acids long. CDR1 LNHDA and CDR2 SQIVND come from the germline V gene (reference sequence). J gave up 0 bases and V 5 bases, and 6 bases lay outside the gene matches. The treatment was: 15 to 20 received Ad26.COV2.S at low or high dose, single or two shots; about 5 received placebo; per-sample allocation not given. Specimens were obtained on day 63 following the first vaccine or placebo injection. Ad26.COV2.S expressed prefusion-stabilized spike from the original Wuhan strain. Findings and limits, study-wide: After vaccination, substantial breadth of spike-specific CD8+ and CD4+ responses was reported.

The rearrangement links TRBV19 to TRBJ1-1, with 10 bases lining up with TRBD1. This receptor was obtained from a person aged 18-60 years who received the Ad26.COV2.S COVID-19 vaccine or a placebo. Sample: peripheral blood, taken in a trial of Ad26.COV2.S vaccine versus placebo. CDR3 sequence (DNA): TGTGCCAGTAGTCCGAGACAGGGGGCGATGAACACTGAAGCTTTCTTT. It yields the protein CASSPRQGAMNTEAFF.